A single sample is the source of the 24 T cell receptor beta chains below, sequenced in a study of control samples from healthy donors and cancer patients. Using immunoSEQ multiplex PCR, the repertoire was profiled, and TCRdb retains in-frame clones only, with some absent. This sample carries fewer than 90,000 clones, around 95% of them seen once, and the ten largest clones take approximately 5.7%. Source material: blood. These TCRs come from a woman aged 35 to 49 in good health.

This chain joins TRBV6-5 and TRBJ1-2; 8 bases fit TRBD1. With V trimmed by 8 bases and J by 4 bases, 12 bases remained unmatched. Germline V gives CDR1 MNHEY, CDR2 SVGAGI. The CDR3 contains 15 residues. The CDR3 DNA follows: TGTGCCAGCCGGGCTGCGGACAGGGTAATCTATGGCTACACCTTC. Protein product: CASRAADRVIYGYTF.

In regard to this clone: Because it lacks the conserved phenylalanine or tryptophan at the end, this CDR3 is likely a read error. It is unclear where the CDR3 begins or ends on the DNA, so no DNA is shown, and the CDR3 is as TCRdb lists it. The genes are TRBV21-1 and TRBJ1-2. TRBV21-1 is assigned pseudogene status. Counting both end residues, the CDR3 totals 11 amino acids. This chain's CDR3 is CASSTYISLSA.

The chain recombines TRBV9 with TRBJ2-7; 7 bases align to TRBD1. The CDR3 loop spans 14 amino acids. Per the germline V gene, CDR1 is SGDLS and CDR2 is YYNGEE. J lost 6 bases, V lost 4 bases, and 10 bases had no gene match. This CDR3 is CASSMTGSYSEQYF. CDR3 DNA sequence: TGTGCCAGCAGCATGACAGGGTCCTACTCCGAGCAGTACTTC.

V usage is TRBV28 and J usage is TRBJ1-1, with D hard to call. The V gene lost 2 bases and the J gene lost 3 bases, with 4 bases spanning the gap. From germline, CDR1 is MDHEN and CDR2 SYDVKM. There are 12 residues in the CDR3. The CDR3: CASSLQHTEAFF. As DNA, the CDR3 is TGTGCCAGCAGTTTACAGCACACTGAAGCTTTCTTT.

V gene TRBV14 combines with J gene TRBJ1-2; TRBD1 is a possible D gene (5 bases). Germline-derived CDR1 and CDR2 are SGHDN and FVKESK. The CDR3 is 14 residues long. Trimming cost V 4 bases and J 3 bases, with 12 bases left between them. This CDR3 is CASSPGRDYYGYTF. CDR3 in DNA: TGTGCCAGCAGCCCCGGAAGGGACTACTATGGCTACACCTTC. Drawing the rest from reference TRBV14 and TRBJ1-2, the complete variable domain is EAGVTQFPSHSVIEKGQTVTLRCDPISGHDNLYWYRRVMGKEIKFLLHFVKESKQDESGMPNNRFLAERTGGTYSTLKVQPAELEDSGVYFCASSPGRDYYGYTFGSGTRLTVV.

The rearrangement joins TRBV5-8 to TRBJ2-1; D is possibly TRBD1 (5 bases). V dropped 0 bases and J dropped 10 bases, with 14 bases sitting between them. Germline CDR1 is SGHTS and CDR2 is YDEGEE. The CDR3 covers 14 residues. CDR3 protein: CASSLGSMWGEQFF. Here the CDR3 DNA reads TGTGCCAGCAGCTTGGGTTCGATGTGGGGCGAGCAGTTCTTC.

V is TRBV5-6 and J is TRBJ2-7; D is unresolved. Trimming took off 4 bases at V and 0 bases at J, with 11 bases between the two ends. The CDR3 totals 14 residues. CDR1 and CDR2 from the germline V gene are SGHDT and YYEEEE. The CDR3 DNA reads as TGTGCCAGCAGCCCACTACCCAGCTCCTACGAGCAGTACTTC. It specifies CASSPLPSSYEQYF.

In this sample, this clone turned up once. V and J are TRBV29-1 and TRBJ2-1; D is unclear. CDR3 size: 11 residues. Per germline, CDR1 SQVTM and CDR2 ANQGSEA. V lost 4 bases, J lost 4 bases, and 5 bases lay in between. The CDR3 spells CSVVGYNEQFF. The CDR3 DNA is TGCAGCGTTGTAGGGTACAATGAGCAGTTCTTC.

This rearrangement joins TRBV27 to TRBJ1-5, with a weak D call TRBD1 (5 bases). The CDR3 length is 13 residues. V lost 5 bases to trimming and J lost 6 bases, with 11 bases between them. CDR1 MNHEY and CDR2 SMNVEV come from the germline V gene (reference sequence). The CDR3 spells CASSNRQTQPQHF. The CDR3 nucleotides read TGTGCCAGCAGTAACAGACAGACTCAGCCCCAGCATTTT.

The chain combines TRBV19 with TRBJ2-3; D perhaps matches TRBD2 (6 bases). The V gene's germline CDR1 is LNHDA and CDR2 SQIVND (reference sequence). V was pared by 6 bases and J by 0 bases, with 13 bases between. CDR3 length: 15 amino acids. The CDR3 bases are TGTGCCAGTAGGATTATGGACTATAGCACAGATACGCAGTATTTT. Its translation: CASRIMDYSTDTQYF.

The genes are TRBV30 and TRBJ1-2; TRBD1 matches at 8 bases. The CDR3 loop spans 12 amino acids. With 2 bases clipped from V and 7 bases from J, the junction kept 3 bases outside the gene matches. CDR1 GTSNPN and CDR2 SVGIG come from the germline V gene (reference sequence). The CDR3 DNA sequence: TGTGCCTGGAGTCGGACAGGGAGTGGCTACACCTTC. Translated: CAWSRTGSGYTF.

The rearrangement links TRBV29-1 to TRBJ1-1; the D gene is possibly TRBD1 (6 bases). V was trimmed by 5 bases and J by 5 bases, leaving 15 bases between them. This CDR3 has 13 amino acids. From germline, CDR1 is SQVTM and CDR2 ANQGSEA. The CDR3 nucleotides read TGCAGCGTTCTACAGGGTCTGGGGACTGAAGCTTTCTTT. Residues: CSVLQGLGTEAFF.

V gene TRBV4-2 combines with J gene TRBJ1-6, with D perhaps TRBD1 (6 bases). The V end was cut by 0 bases, the J end by 5 bases, with 23 bases between. This CDR3 has 20 amino acids. Germline CDR1 reads LGHNA; CDR2 reads YNFKEQ. CDR3 region: CASSQDPDSYRDGDNSPLHF. The CDR3 DNA reads TGTGCCAGCAGCCAAGATCCGGACTCGTACAGGGATGGTGATAATTCACCCCTCCACTTT.

The rearrangement links TRBV21-1 to TRBJ1-2. TRBV21-1 counts as a pseudogene. This CDR3 contains 15 residues. In DNA, the CDR3 is TGTGCCAGCAGCAACCCTAGACATTCTAACTATGGCTACACCTTC. Translating gives CASSNPRHSNYGYTF.

This CDR3 reads CASSLNPNYEQYF. CDR3 coding DNA: TGTGCCAGCAGCTTAAACCCTAACTACGAGCAGTACTTC. The rearrangement uses TRBV5-4 and TRBJ2-7; D gene uncertain. V was cut by 2 bases and J by 3 bases, with 9 bases left in between. The CDR3 consists of 13 residues. Germline V gene lookup returns CDR1 SGHNT and CDR2 YYREEE (reference sequence).

The chain uses TRBV4-2 and TRBJ2-7; D is possibly TRBD1 (7 bases). Per the germline V gene, CDR1 is LGHNA and CDR2 is YNFKEQ. This CDR3 region has 13 residues. Trimming cost V 5 bases and J 7 bases, with 15 bases left between them. CDR3 loop: CASSGRGRGEQYF. CDR3 DNA: TGTGCCAGCAGCGGGCGGGGCAGGGGGGAGCAGTACTTC.

The gene calls are TRBV5-1 and TRBJ2-3; D might be TRBD2 (5 bases). The CDR3 runs to 14 residues. Trimming removed 0 bases at V and 5 bases at J, with 10 bases between. Germline CDR1 SGHRS, CDR2 YFSETQ. For the CDR3, the DNA is TGCGCCAGCAGCTTGGTGCCGGGAATAGATACGCAGTATTTT. Its translation: CASSLVPGIDTQYF.

The chain links TRBV29-1 to TRBJ2-7; perhaps TRBD2 as D (5 bases). Germline CDR1 reads SQVTM; CDR2 reads ANQGSEA. This CDR3 is built from 11 residues. Trimming removed 4 bases from V and 4 bases from J, with 8 bases in between. CDR3 nucleotides: TGCAGCGTTGGGACGGGATACGAGCAGTACTTC. Translation: CSVGTGYEQYF.

V usage is TRBV29-1 and J usage is TRBJ2-3; 7 bases line up with TRBD1. The trim removed 5 bases at V and 2 bases at J, leaving 4 bases unmatched. Per germline, CDR1 SQVTM and CDR2 ANQGSEA. This CDR3 contains 13 residues. The CDR3 here is CSVPGTATDTQYF. The CDR3 bases are TGCAGCGTTCCCGGGACAGCCACAGATACGCAGTATTTT.

This sequence joins TRBV9 and TRBJ2-7, with D maybe TRBD1 (5 bases). Germline-derived CDR1 and CDR2 are SGDLS and YYNGEE. V was pared by 2 bases and J by 5 bases, with 11 bases between. The CDR3 covers 13 residues. As DNA, the CDR3 is TGTGCCAGCAGCGTGGGGCCAACCGACGAGCAGTACTTC. The encoded protein is CASSVGPTDEQYF.

This chain connects TRBV7-9 to TRBJ2-7, with 8 bases matching TRBD1. The CDR3 has 15 amino acids. Losses at the gene ends were 1 base for V and 5 bases for J; bases not matched to a gene: 7. Germline V gene data show CDR1 as SEHNR and CDR2 as FQNEAQ (reference sequence). The CDR3 sequence is CASSLGTGWTDEQYF. The CDR3, as DNA: TGTGCCAGCAGCTTAGGGACAGGGTGGACGGACGAGCAGTACTTC.

The chain combines TRBV9 with TRBJ2-5; 12 bases are shared with TRBD2. The CDR3 covers 15 residues. The germline V gene encodes CDR1 SGDLS and CDR2 YYNGEE. V gave up 3 bases and J gave up 7 bases; unmatched junction bases: 7. CDR3 DNA sequence: TGTGCCAGCAGCGACCTAGCGGGGGGGCATCGGACCCAGTACTTC. The encoded protein is CASSDLAGGHRTQYF. Looking up the rest from reference TRBV9 and TRBJ2-5 gives the full variable domain: DSGVTQTPKHLITATGQRVTLRCSPRSGDLSVYWYQQSLDQGLQFLIQYYNGEERAKGNILERFSAQQFPDLHSELNLSSLELGDSALYFCASSDLAGGHRTQYFGPGTRLLVL.

This chain joins TRBV18 and TRBJ2-5; 8 bases agree with TRBD2. The junction had 13 bases not matched to a gene; V was cut back by 3 bases and J by 7 bases. Germline V gives CDR1 KGHSH, CDR2 LQKENI. The CDR3 length is 16 residues. The CDR3 DNA reads as TGTGCCAGCTCACCCGATGGTAGCGGGATCGGAGGGACCCAGTACTTC. It codes for CASSPDGSGIGGTQYF.

V is TRBV27 and J is TRBJ2-1; possibly TRBD2 for D (5 bases). V gave up 8 bases and J gave up 9 bases, with 20 bases separating them. Germline CDR1 reads MNHEY; CDR2 reads SMNVEV (reference sequence). CDR3 length: 14 residues. CDR3 DNA sequence: TGTGCCAGCCGCGCGCTAGGAGAGGGTTTTGAGCAGTTCTTC. It codes for CASRALGEGFEQFF.